This T cell receptor (beta chain) was captured in a study of blood T cell repertoires in COVID-19 (dated by TCRdb to 2020 to 2021). Study-wide context: Collaborator samples came from the United States, Italy and Spain and covered acute and convalescent phases of COVID-19. The prospective study material was composed of cDNA or gDNA derived from T cells, B-cell-depleted T cells, or PBMCs. The dataset comprised deeply sampled blood TCRbeta repertoires from subjects exposed to, actively infected with, or recovered from COVID-19. The repertoires were released in a freely available public database meant as a resource for research on the immune response to SARS-CoV-2. Samples were obtained from the ongoing ImmuneRACE study (first 160 participants) and from 1,254 subjects provided by 6 global collaborators. Sample metadata almost always included a de-identified subject ID, COVID-19 status, age in years and sex. Where available, HLA class I and class II types were obtained from metadata supplied by the sample provider rather than from assay-based typing.

TCRbeta CDR3 regions were amplified from genomic DNA by means of the immunoSEQ Assay, a bias-controlled multiplex PCR. Regarding the original processing steps: The number of nucleated cells in each sample was estimated from the amplification of reference gene primers within the assay. To quantify the absolute abundance of each unique TCRbeta CDR3 rearrangement, sequence reads were collapsed and filtered. Productive Simpson clonality was computed per sample as the square root of Simpson's diversity index over productive rearrangements. Sourced from immuneACCESS, this table was stored by TCRdb with only in-frame sequences that have V and J called. A share of the clones is absent; for the studies checked, an unresolved V gene accounts for under half, and the remainder has no known explanation. Clone size and V and J calls were adopted from that table, with D and trimming inferred from the DNA. For this sample there are some 160,000 clones; around 89% appear just once. Approximately 3% of the sample belongs to the ten largest clones.

On the study overall, not on this receptor specifically: How much clinical and demographic metadata was included differed by source and by participant, and the metadata was provided uncurated.

Worth noting for this clone: The clone's antigen remains unknown. One base away there is no much larger clone; base qualities are not given.

Collaborating institutions collected whole blood in K2EDTA tubes following their own protocols. For TCRbeta analysis, collaborators shipped samples in one of three forms: frozen whole blood, isolated PBMCs, or DNA extracted from either of those sample types. The CDR3 has 13 amino acids, counting the end cysteine and phenylalanine. CDR3 DNA is the only sequence kept; it has 39 bases, read in frame from the first base. Reading the germline V gene (reference sequence) gives CDR1 SEHNR and CDR2 FQNEAQ. V was cut back by 5 bases and J by 2 bases, leaving a gap of 9 bases between them. The rearranged segments are TRBV7-9 and TRBJ1-2; 5 matching bases give a weak D call of TRBD1. Sequenced input: peripheral blood. This clonotype was obtained from a man in his fifties or sixties with acute or convalescent COVID-19. Read as DNA, the sequence is TGTGCCAGCAGCCCCAGGGTAAACTATGGCTACACCTTC. It specifies CASSPRVNYGYTF.